The 3 T cell receptor beta chains listed next were all sequenced from one sample in a study of blood T cell repertoires in COVID-19. Assay: immunoSEQ multiplex PCR; the TCRdb copy retains only in-frame clones and omits some. The data show some 77,000 clones, roughly 80% seen once. The sequenced material came from peripheral blood. These receptors originate from an older woman with acute or convalescent COVID-19.

This chain joins TRBV2 and TRBJ1-5, with a weak D call TRBD1 (6 bases). V lost 4 bases and J 11 bases, leaving 18 bases between the germline ends. CDR1 is SNHLY, CDR2 FYNNEI, per germline. This CDR3 has 14 amino acids. CDR3 protein: CASSGRQAPATQHF. DNA of the CDR3: TGTGCCAGCAGTGGGAGACAGGCTCCCGCGACCCAGCATTTT. Based on the CDR3 plus reference TRBV2 and TRBJ1-5, the full variable domain is EPEVTQTPSHQVTQMGQEVILRCVPISNHLYFYWYRQILGQKVEFLVSFYNNEISEKSEIFDDQFSVERPDGSNFTLKIRSTKLEDSAMYFCASSGRQAPATQHFGDGTRLSIL.

This clone occurred once. V usage is TRBV5-1 and J usage is TRBJ1-5; 9 nucleotides match TRBD1. CDR3 length: 15 residues. Germline lookup yields CDR1 SGHRS and CDR2 YFSETQ. The V and J ends lost 4 bases and 9 bases, in that order; junction bases with no gene match: 11. The CDR3 DNA is TGCGCCAGCAGCCCAACCCCGGGACAGGGATCGCCCCAGCATTTT. It encodes CASSPTPGQGSPQHF.

For the CDR3, the DNA is TGTGCCAGCAGCACCACTAGCGGGGGGTTGAAGACCCAGTACTTC. Translated, it gives CASSTTSGGLKTQYF. The chain recombines TRBV5-6 with TRBJ2-5; 12 bases agree with TRBD2. Losses at the gene ends were 4 bases for V and 6 bases for J; bases not matched to a gene: 7. CDR3 length equals 15 residues. Germline V gene data show CDR1 as SGHDT and CDR2 as YYEEEE.